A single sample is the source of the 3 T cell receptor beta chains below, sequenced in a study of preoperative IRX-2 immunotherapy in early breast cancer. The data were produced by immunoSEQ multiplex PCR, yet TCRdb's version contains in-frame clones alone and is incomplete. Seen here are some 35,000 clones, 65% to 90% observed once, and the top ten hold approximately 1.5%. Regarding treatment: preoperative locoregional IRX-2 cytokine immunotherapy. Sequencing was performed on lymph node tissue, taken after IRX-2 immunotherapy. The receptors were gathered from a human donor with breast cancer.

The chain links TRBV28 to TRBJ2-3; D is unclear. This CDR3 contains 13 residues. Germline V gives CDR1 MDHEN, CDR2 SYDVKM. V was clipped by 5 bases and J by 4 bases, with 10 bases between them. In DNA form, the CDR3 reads TGTGCCAGCAGTCCTACTTGGTCAGATACGCAGTATTTT. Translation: CASSPTWSDTQYF.

The CDR3 nucleotides are TGTGCCAGCAGTGAAGCTCGTGGGGCAGGGTTTTACTATGGCTACACCTTC. Translating gives CASSEARGAGFYYGYTF. V gene TRBV6-1 combines with J gene TRBJ1-2; D perhaps matches TRBD1 (5 bases). CDR1 and CDR2 (germline): MNHNS, SASEGT. V dropped 0 bases and J dropped 3 bases, with 17 bases sitting between them. The CDR3 sequence is 17 residues long.

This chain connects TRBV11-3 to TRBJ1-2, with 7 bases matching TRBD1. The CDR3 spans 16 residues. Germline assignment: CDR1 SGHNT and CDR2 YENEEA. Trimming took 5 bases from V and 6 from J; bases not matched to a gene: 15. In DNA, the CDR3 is TGTGCCAGCAGCGAACCCAAAACAGGGGTCCACGATGGCTACACCTTC. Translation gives CASSEPKTGVHDGYTF. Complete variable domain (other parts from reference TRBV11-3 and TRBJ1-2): EAGVVQSPRYKIIEKKQPVAFWCNPISGHNTLYWYLQNLGQGPELLIRYENEEAVDDSQLPKDRFSAERLKGVDSTLKIQPAELGDSAVYLCASSEPKTGVHDGYTFGSGTRLTVV.